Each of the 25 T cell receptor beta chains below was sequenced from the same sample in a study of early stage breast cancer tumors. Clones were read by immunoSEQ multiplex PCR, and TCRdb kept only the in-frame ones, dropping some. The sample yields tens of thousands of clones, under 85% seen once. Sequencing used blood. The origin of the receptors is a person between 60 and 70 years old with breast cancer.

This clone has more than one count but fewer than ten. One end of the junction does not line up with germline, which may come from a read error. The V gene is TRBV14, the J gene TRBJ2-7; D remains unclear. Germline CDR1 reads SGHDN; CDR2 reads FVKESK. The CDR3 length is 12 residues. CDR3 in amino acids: CASSQESSEQYF. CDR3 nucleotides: TGTGCCAGCAGCCAAGAATCCTCCGAGCAGTACTTC.

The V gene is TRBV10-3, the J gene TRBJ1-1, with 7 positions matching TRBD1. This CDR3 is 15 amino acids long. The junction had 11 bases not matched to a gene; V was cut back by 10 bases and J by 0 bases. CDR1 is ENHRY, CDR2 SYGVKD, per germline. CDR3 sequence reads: CATGGGGALNTEAFF. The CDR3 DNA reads TGTGCCACCGGGGGAGGGGGCGCCCTGAACACTGAAGCTTTCTTT.

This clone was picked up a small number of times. CDR3 loop: CAWSERAAQPQHF. The CDR3 coding sequence is TGTGCCTGGTCCGAAAGGGCCGCTCAGCCCCAGCATTTT. The chain has TRBV30 and TRBJ1-5; D not resolved. The CDR3 length is 13 residues. CDR1 is GTSNPN and CDR2 is SVGIG in the germline V gene (reference sequence). V lost 5 bases and J 6 bases, leaving 14 bases between the germline ends.

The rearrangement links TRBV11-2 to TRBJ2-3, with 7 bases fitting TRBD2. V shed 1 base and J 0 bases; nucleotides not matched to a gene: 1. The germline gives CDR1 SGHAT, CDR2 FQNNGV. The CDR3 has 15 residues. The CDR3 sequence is CASSLAGGSTDTQYF. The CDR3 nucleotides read TGTGCCAGCAGCTTAGCCGGGGGGAGCACAGATACGCAGTATTTT.

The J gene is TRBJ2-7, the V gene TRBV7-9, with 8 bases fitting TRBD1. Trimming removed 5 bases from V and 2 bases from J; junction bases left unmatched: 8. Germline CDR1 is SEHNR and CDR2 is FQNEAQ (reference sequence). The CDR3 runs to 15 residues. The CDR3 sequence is CASSPIRGRTYEQYF. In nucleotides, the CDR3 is TGTGCCAGCAGCCCGATCAGGGGGCGGACCTACGAGCAGTACTTC. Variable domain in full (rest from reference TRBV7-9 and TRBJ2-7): DTGVSQNPRHKITKRGQNVTFRCDPISEHNRLYWYRQTLGQGPEFLTYFQNEAQLEKSRLLSDRFSAERPKGSFSTLEIQRTEQGDSAMYLCASSPIRGRTYEQYFGPGTRLTVT.

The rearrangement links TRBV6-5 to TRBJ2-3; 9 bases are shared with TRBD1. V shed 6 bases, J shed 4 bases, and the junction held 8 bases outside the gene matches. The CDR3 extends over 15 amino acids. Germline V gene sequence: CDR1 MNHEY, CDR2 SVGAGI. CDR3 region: CASSQGQGLADTQYF. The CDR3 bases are TGTGCCAGCAGCCAGGGACAGGGTTTGGCAGATACGCAGTATTTT.

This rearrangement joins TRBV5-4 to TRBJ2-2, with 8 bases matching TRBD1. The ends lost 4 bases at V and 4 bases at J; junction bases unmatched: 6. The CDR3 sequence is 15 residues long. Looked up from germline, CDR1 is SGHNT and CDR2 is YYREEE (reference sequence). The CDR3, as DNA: TGTGCCAGCAGCCAGACAGGGGCGATCACCGGGGAGCTGTTTTTT. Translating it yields CASSQTGAITGELFF.

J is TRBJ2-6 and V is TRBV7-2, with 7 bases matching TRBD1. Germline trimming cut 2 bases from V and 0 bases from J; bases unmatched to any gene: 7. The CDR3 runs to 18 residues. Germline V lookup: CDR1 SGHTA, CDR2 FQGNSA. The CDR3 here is CASSLLGTASSGANVLTF. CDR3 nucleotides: TGTGCCAGCAGCTTATTGGGGACAGCCAGCTCTGGGGCCAACGTCCTGACTTTC.

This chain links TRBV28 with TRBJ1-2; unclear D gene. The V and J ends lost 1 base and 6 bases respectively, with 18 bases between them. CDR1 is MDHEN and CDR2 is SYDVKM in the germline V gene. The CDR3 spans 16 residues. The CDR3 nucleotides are TGTGCCAGCAGTTTATATAGGCCGGGTTCGCCCGATGGCTACACCTTC. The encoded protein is CASSLYRPGSPDGYTF.

This chain's CDR3 is CASSLGGQLGNTIYF. The CDR3 nucleotides are TGTGCCAGCAGTTTGGGGGGGCAGTTAGGAAACACCATATATTTT. The chain couples TRBV28 to TRBJ1-3; tentatively, D is TRBD1 (6 bases). The germline V and J ends were trimmed by 3 bases and 4 bases, with 13 bases remaining between them. The CDR3 length is 15 residues. Germline CDR1 MDHEN, CDR2 SYDVKM.

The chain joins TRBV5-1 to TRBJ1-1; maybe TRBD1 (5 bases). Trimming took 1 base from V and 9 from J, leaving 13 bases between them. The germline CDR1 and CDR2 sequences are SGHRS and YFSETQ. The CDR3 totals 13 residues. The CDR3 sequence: CASSLQGTDQAFF. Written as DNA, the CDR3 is TGCGCCAGCAGCTTGCAAGGGACGGACCAAGCTTTCTTT.

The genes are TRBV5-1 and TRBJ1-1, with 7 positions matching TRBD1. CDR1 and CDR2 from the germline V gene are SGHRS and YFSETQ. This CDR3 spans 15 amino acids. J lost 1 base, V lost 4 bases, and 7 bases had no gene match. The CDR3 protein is CASSGRQGSNTEAFF. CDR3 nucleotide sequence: TGCGCCAGCAGCGGACGACAGGGATCGAACACTGAAGCTTTCTTT.

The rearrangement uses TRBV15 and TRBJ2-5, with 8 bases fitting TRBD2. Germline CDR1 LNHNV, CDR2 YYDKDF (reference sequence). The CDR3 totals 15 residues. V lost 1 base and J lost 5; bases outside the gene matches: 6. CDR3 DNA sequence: TGTGCCACCAGCAGAGCCCCGACTAGCGTCGAGACCCAGTACTTC. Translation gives CATSRAPTSVETQYF.

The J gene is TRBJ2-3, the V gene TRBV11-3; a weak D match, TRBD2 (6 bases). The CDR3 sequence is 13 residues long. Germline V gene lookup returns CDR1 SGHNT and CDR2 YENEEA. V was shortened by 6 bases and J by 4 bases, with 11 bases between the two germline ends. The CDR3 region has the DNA TGTGCCAGCAGTCCGCCGGGGGCAGATACGCAGTATTTT. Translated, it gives CASSPPGADTQYF.

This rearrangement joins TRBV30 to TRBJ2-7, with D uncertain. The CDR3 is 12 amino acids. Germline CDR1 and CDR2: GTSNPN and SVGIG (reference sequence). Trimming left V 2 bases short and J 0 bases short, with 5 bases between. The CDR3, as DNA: TGTGCCTGGAGTCCGAACTCCTACGAGCAGTACTTC. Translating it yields CAWSPNSYEQYF.

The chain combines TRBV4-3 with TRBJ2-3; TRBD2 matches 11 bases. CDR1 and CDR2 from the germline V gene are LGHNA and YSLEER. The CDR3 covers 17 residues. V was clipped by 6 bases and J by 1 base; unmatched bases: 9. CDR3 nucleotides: TGCGCCAGCAGGGGGAACCTGGGACTAGCGGGCACAGATACGCAGTATTTT. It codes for CASRGNLGLAGTDTQYF.

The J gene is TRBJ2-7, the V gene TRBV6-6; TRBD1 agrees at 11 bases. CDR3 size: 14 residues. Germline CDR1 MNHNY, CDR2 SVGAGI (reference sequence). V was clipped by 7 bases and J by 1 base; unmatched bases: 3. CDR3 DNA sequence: TGTGCCAGCATCGGGACAGGGGGTTCCTACGAGCAGTACTTC. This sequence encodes CASIGTGGSYEQYF.

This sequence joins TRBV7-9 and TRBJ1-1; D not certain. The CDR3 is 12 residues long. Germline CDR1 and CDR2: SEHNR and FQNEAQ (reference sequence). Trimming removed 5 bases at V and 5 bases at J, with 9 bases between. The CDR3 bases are TGTGCCAGCAGCGAGCGGGATACTGAAGCTTTCTTT. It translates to CASSERDTEAFF.

The CDR3 is CASSLINREDGLYGYTF. In nucleotides, the CDR3 is TGTGCCAGCAGCTTAATAAACCGTGAGGACGGACTCTATGGCTACACCTTC. The V call is TRBV5-6, the J call TRBJ1-2; D is unclear. Germline V gene sequence: CDR1 SGHDT, CDR2 YYEEEE. Trimming took 2 bases from V and 4 from J, leaving 21 bases between them. This CDR3 has 17 residues.

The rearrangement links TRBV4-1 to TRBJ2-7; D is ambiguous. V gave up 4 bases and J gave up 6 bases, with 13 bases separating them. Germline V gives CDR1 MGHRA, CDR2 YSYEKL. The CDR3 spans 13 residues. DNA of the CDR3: TGCGCCAGCAGCCTGGACCGGCCAAGCGAGCAGTACTTC. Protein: CASSLDRPSEQYF.

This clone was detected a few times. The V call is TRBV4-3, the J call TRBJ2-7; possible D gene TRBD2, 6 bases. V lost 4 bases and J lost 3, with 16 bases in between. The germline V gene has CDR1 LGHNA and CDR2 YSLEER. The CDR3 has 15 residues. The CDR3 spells CASSRGTGTDYEQYF. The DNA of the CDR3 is TGCGCCAGCAGCCGGGGGACTGGGACCGACTACGAGCAGTACTTC.

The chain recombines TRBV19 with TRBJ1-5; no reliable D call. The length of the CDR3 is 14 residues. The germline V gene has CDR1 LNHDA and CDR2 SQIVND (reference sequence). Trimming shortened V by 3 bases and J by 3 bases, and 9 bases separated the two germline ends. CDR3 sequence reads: CASSITIDNQPQHF. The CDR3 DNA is TGTGCCAGTAGTATTACGATAGACAATCAGCCCCAGCATTTT.

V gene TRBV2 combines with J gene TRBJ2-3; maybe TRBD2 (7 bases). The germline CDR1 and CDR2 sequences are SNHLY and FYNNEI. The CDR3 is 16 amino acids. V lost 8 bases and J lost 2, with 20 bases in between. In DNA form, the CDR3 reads TGTGCCAGCCCCGAAGGGGAGGGGGGACACACAGATACGCAGTATTTT. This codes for CASPEGEGGHTDTQYF.

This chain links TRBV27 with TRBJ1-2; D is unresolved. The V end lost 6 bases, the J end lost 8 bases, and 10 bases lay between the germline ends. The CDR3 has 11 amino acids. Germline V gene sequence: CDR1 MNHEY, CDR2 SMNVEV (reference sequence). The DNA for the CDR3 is TGTGCCAGCAGCCAAGAATTAGGCTACACCTTC. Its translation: CASSQELGYTF.

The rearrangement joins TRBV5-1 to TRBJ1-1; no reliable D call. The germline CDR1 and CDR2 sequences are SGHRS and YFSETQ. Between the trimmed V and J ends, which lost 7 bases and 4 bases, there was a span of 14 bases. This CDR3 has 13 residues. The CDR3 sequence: CASQTETVTEAFF. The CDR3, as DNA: TGCGCCAGCCAGACCGAGACCGTCACTGAAGCTTTCTTT.